The rows below give T cell receptor beta chains drawn from one sample of a study of T cell responses to AZD1222 COVID-19 vaccine. Sequencing used immunoSEQ multiplex PCR; TCRdb keeps in-frame clones, though not all of them. Of fewer than 90,000 clones in the sample, nearly 90% were seen once. The material was peripheral blood, obtained on day 0 of AZD1222 vaccination. The receptors stem from an adult in good health. The CDR3 runs from the conserved cysteine through the conserved F or W. The order of the fields is clone size, D gene, J gene, V gene, CDR3 DNA, CDR3 protein. D genes are given only for firm matches. The size of a clone is reported for some rows only, either as once, few or many, or as a class for expanded clones.

size: .
D: .
J: TRBJ1-3
V: TRBV4-1
DNA: TGCGCCAGCAGCCAGGCCGGGCTGGCCCGTTATTTT
CDR3: CASSQAGLARYF

size: few
D: TRBD2
J: TRBJ2-1
V: TRBV6-5
DNA: TGTGCCAGCACCCGCGGGAGTTCCCCCAGGGAGCAGTTCTTC
CDR3: CASTRGSSPREQFF

size: .
D: .
J: TRBJ1-6
V: TRBV5-1
DNA: TGCGCCAGCAGCGCCCGTGTTAGTAATTCACCCCTCCACTTT
CDR3: CASSARVSNSPLHF

size: .
D: .
J: TRBJ2-5
V: TRBV7-9
DNA: TGTGCCAGCGGGATGAAAGACCGGGGTTTGAAAGGGACCCAGTACTTC
CDR3: CASGMKDRGLKGTQYF

size: .
D: TRBD2
J: TRBJ2-7
V: TRBV16
DNA: TGTGCCAGCAGCCAATCGCTTTCGGCTAGCGGGAGGCAGTACTTC
CDR3: CASSQSLSASGRQYF

size: .
D: .
J: TRBJ2-1
V: TRBV18
DNA: TGTGCCAGCTCACCCCTTAGGCGCGATTACAATGAGCAGTTCTTC
CDR3: CASSPLRRDYNEQFF

size: .
D: .
J: TRBJ1-1
V: TRBV5-1
DNA: TGCGCCAGCAGCCACGAGGGGGGTGAAGCTTTCTTT
CDR3: CASSHEGGEAFF

size: .
D: .
J: TRBJ1-4
V: TRBV3-1/TRBV3-2
DNA: TGTGCCAGCAGCCAAGATCGGCCTGCAACTAATGAAAAACTGTTTTTT
CDR3: CASSQDRPATNEKLFF

size: .
D: .
J: TRBJ2-3
V: TRBV6-1
DNA: TGTGCCAGCAGTGAAGTTGCCGATCCTCGCACAGATACGCAGTATTTT
CDR3: CASSEVADPRTDTQYF

size: .
D: .
J: TRBJ2-3
V: TRBV6-6
DNA: TGTGCCAGCAGTTATCCTGGTGGGGGCACAGATACGCAGTATTTT
CDR3: CASSYPGGGTDTQYF

size: .
D: TRBD2
J: TRBJ2-7
V: TRBV5-4
DNA: TGTGCCAGCAGCCCTCGGGCGGGAGGGTCCTACGAGCAGTACTTC
CDR3: CASSPRAGGSYEQYF

size: .
D: .
J: TRBJ1-5
V: TRBV29-1
DNA: TGCAGCGTTGGGTGGTCCTCGGGGAGCAATCAGCCCCAGCATTTT
CDR3: CSVGWSSGSNQPQHF

size: .
D: TRBD1
J: TRBJ1-1
V: TRBV3-1/TRBV3-2
DNA: TGTGCCAGCAGCCGGTCCGTGCAGGGGGCCACTGAAGCTTTCTTT
CDR3: CASSRSVQGATEAFF

size: .
D: .
J: TRBJ1-1
V: TRBV12-3/TRBV12-4
DNA: TGTGCCAGCAGTTTTAGCGTGAACACTGAAGCTTTCTTT
CDR3: CASSFSVNTEAFF

size: .
D: .
J: TRBJ1-1
V: TRBV3-1/TRBV3-2
DNA: TGTGCCAGCAGCCAAGATCGCCCGACTGAAGCTTTCTTT
CDR3: CASSQDRPTEAFF

size: .
D: .
J: TRBJ1-1
V: TRBV27
DNA: TGTGCCAGCAGTTTTTCAGGGTCTGGGACTGAAGCTTTCTTT
CDR3: CASSFSGSGTEAFF

size: .
D: TRBD2
J: TRBJ2-2
V: TRBV4-2
DNA: TGTGCCAGCAGCCAAGAGGTGCTAGCGGGAATAAGGGAGCTGTTTTTT
CDR3: CASSQEVLAGIRELFF

size: .
D: .
J: TRBJ1-2
V: TRBV5-6
DNA: TGTGCCAGCAGCTTGGACGGATCCTATGGCTACACCTTC
CDR3: CASSLDGSYGYTF

size: few
D: .
J: TRBJ2-7
V: TRBV19
DNA: TGTGCCAGTAGTATTAGGGGTGAAGGCGAGCAGTACTTC
CDR3: CASSIRGEGEQYF

size: .
D: TRBD1
J: TRBJ1-4
V: TRBV7-9
DNA: TGTGCCAGCAGGGACGACAGGGGAATGGGAAAACTGTTTTTT
CDR3: CASRDDRGMGKLFF

size: .
D: .
J: TRBJ1-3
V: TRBV10-3
DNA: TGTGCCATCAGGGAGGGGAGCTCTGGAAACACCATATATTTT
CDR3: CAIREGSSGNTIYF

size: .
D: .
J: TRBJ2-1
V: TRBV3-1/TRBV3-2
DNA: TGTGCCAGCAGCCAAGCGACGAGAAGAGGGGACGGCGGGAATGAGCAGTTCTTC
CDR3: CASSQATRRGDGGNEQFF

size: .
D: .
J: TRBJ1-5
V: TRBV24-1
DNA: TGTGCCACCAGTGATTTGAGGGGTCAGCCCCAGCATTTT
CDR3: CATSDLRGQPQHF

size: .
D: .
J: TRBJ2-7
V: TRBV7-6
DNA: TGTGCCAGCAGCCCCAGACAGAGATACGAGCAGTACTTC
CDR3: CASSPRQRYEQYF

size: .
D: .
J: TRBJ2-1
V: TRBV18
DNA: TGTGCCAGCTCCCCAGGGGGGACTAGTGCCTACAATGAGCAGTTCTTC
CDR3: CASSPGGTSAYNEQFF

size: once
D: TRBD2
J: TRBJ2-5
V: TRBV7-2
DNA: TGTGCCAGCAGCTTAAGGTCGGTTGGGACTAGCCACCAAGAGACCCAGTACTTC
CDR3: CASSLRSVGTSHQETQYF

size: .
D: .
J: TRBJ1-4
V: TRBV6-5
DNA: TGTGCCAGCAGTTACGGCACAGGTAATAATGAAAAACTGTTTTTT
CDR3: CASSYGTGNNEKLFF

size: once
D: .
J: TRBJ2-3
V: TRBV10-3
DNA: TGTGCCATCCGGGCCAAGGGGCCAGATACGCAGTATTTT
CDR3: CAIRAKGPDTQYF

size: .
D: TRBD2
J: TRBJ2-1
V: TRBV18
DNA: TGTGCCAGCTCACCTCGGACTAGCGGGGATAACTACAATGAGCAGTTCTTC
CDR3: CASSPRTSGDNYNEQFF

size: once
D: .
J: TRBJ2-2
V: TRBV2
DNA: TGTGCCAGCAGTGAATGGGGGACCGGGGAGCTGTTTTTT
CDR3: CASSEWGTGELFF

size: .
D: .
J: TRBJ1-5
V: TRBV2
DNA: TGTGCCAGCAGGGCGACAGTAAAAAATCAGCCCCAGCATTTT
CDR3: CASRATVKNQPQHF

size: .
D: TRBD1
J: TRBJ1-2
V: TRBV10-2
DNA: TGCGCCAGCAGTGACAGGGGGTGGTATGGCTACACCTTC
CDR3: CASSDRGWYGYTF

size: once
D: .
J: TRBJ2-7
V: TRBV6-5
DNA: TGTGCCAGCAGTCGCCAGCGGAACTCCTACGAGCAGTACTTC
CDR3: CASSRQRNSYEQYF